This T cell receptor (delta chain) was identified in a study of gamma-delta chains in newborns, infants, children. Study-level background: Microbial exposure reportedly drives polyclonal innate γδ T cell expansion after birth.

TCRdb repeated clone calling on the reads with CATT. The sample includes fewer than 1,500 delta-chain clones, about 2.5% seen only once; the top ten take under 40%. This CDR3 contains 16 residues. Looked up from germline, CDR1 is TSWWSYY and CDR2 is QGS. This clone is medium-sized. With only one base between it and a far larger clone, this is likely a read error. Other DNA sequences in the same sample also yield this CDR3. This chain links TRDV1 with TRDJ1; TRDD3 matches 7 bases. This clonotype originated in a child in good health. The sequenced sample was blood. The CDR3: CALGETEYWGPDKLIF. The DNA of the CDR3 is TGTGCTCTTGGGGAAACTGAGTACTGGGGCCCCGATAAACTCATCTTC.